This T cell receptor beta chain emerged from a study of T-cell memory formation after mild COVID-19. Study in general: Largely donor-specific sequence clusters came from two donors.

Broader study findings: Whether second-wave clones peaking at day 37 were SARS-CoV-2 specific went unconfirmed. Day 15 to 85 contracting clones showed balanced CD4/CD8; day 15 to 37 expanders favored CD4+.

TCRdb independently ran MiXCR on the 5' RACE reads; one entry per CDR3 protein. Counted here are just under 150,000 distinct CDR3 sequences, 6% to 7% occurring once; the ten biggest clones make up roughly 2.1%. This CDR3 comprises 14 residues. CDR1 is GTSNPN and CDR2 is SVGIG in the germline V gene (reference sequence). After removal of 2 bases from V and 13 bases from J, the junction contained 12 bases not matched to a gene. This clonotype was seen at least ten times. Its antigen is as yet unknown. Input material: PBMCs or a T cell subset sorted from them (not recorded which). This clonotype was obtained from an adult woman who had mild COVID-19 (a few samples of this study predate the infection). Cell type and time point are not known. The chain has TRBV30 and TRBJ1-5; 9 positions agree with TRBD1. The CDR3 reads CAWSTGQGKLAQHF. The CDR3 DNA is TGTGCCTGGAGTACGGGACAGGGTAAATTAGCTCAGCATTTT.